These 12 T cell receptor beta chains share one sample of origin, sequenced in a study of cytomegalovirus exposure and HLA in healthy donors. The PCR made use of 60 Vbeta and 13 Jbeta primers. Libraries were prepared by immunoSEQ multiplex PCR; TCRdb keeps only in-frame clonotypes and omits some of them. In the table there are 100,000 to 150,000 clones, about 82% of which are singletons. The specimen was PBMCs. The receptors derive from a man aged 45-60 years in good health and CMV-seronegative.

The sample holds a few counts of this clone. CDR3: CASSERGHHGYTF. The CDR3 nucleotides are TGCGCCAGCAGTGAGAGGGGGCATCATGGCTACACCTTC. The rearrangement uses TRBV10-1 and TRBJ1-2, with 7 nucleotides matching TRBD1. Germline V CDR1 and CDR2: WNHNN, SYGVQD (reference sequence). CDR3 length equals 13 residues. V shed 2 bases and J 6 bases; nucleotides not matched to a gene: 3.

This clone occurred once. The chain joins TRBV6-6 to TRBJ2-1; perhaps TRBD1 as D (6 bases). The V and J ends lost 3 bases and 9 bases respectively, with 18 bases between them. The germline gives CDR1 MNHNY, CDR2 SVGAGI (reference sequence). The length of the CDR3 is 15 residues. The DNA for the CDR3 is TGTGCCAGCAGTTATAGTCCAGGGGCCGCTCCTGAGCAGTTCTTC. Protein sequence: CASSYSPGAAPEQFF.

V usage is TRBV5-4 and J usage is TRBJ1-1; 7 positions match TRBD1. This CDR3 has 16 amino acids. The junction had 9 bases not matched to a gene; V was cut back by 4 bases and J by 0 bases. CDR1 and CDR2 from the germline V gene are SGHNT and YYREEE (reference sequence). CDR3 nucleotides: TGTGCCAGCAGCCCGGGACAGTCGATAATGAACACTGAAGCTTTCTTT. Protein: CASSPGQSIMNTEAFF.

As DNA, the CDR3 is TGTGCCAGCAGCCCACGTGGGACAATGAACAATGAGCAGTTCTTC. It encodes CASSPRGTMNNEQFF. The chain links TRBV7-6 to TRBJ2-1; possible D gene TRBD1, 6 bases. Per germline, CDR1 SGHVS and CDR2 FNYEAQ. Trimming removed 5 bases at V and 5 bases at J, with 16 bases between. The CDR3 consists of 15 residues.

This rearrangement joins TRBV4-1 to TRBJ1-2; D remains ambiguous. The germline V gene encodes CDR1 MGHRA and CDR2 YSYEKL. The CDR3 consists of 17 residues. Trimming shortened V by 3 bases and J by 6 bases, and 23 bases separated the two germline ends. Written as DNA, the CDR3 is TGCGCCAGCAGCCAGACAATGGTCCGGGGTCCGTCCCATGGCTACACCTTC. Amino acid sequence: CASSQTMVRGPSHGYTF.

The V call is TRBV4-3, the J call TRBJ2-7, with 7 bases identical to TRBD1. From germline, CDR1 is LGHNA and CDR2 YSLEER. V dropped 1 base and J dropped 3; count of bases not matched to a gene: 6. CDR3 length: 15 amino acids. The CDR3, as DNA: TGCGCCAGCAGCCAAGTCCGACAGGGTAGCTACGAGCAGTACTTC. Protein: CASSQVRQGSYEQYF.

The CDR3 reads CATSPGYSAETQYF. The CDR3 DNA reads TGTGCCACCAGCCCGGGGTACTCGGCGGAGACCCAGTACTTC. This chain joins TRBV15 and TRBJ2-5; weak D call: TRBD2 (5 bases). Germline CDR1 LNHNV, CDR2 YYDKDF (reference sequence). CDR3 length: 14 amino acids. V was clipped by 5 bases and J by 5 bases, with 15 bases between them.

J is TRBJ2-3 and V is TRBV23-1; 10 bases align to TRBD2. TRBV23-1 is an ORF; its function is uncertain. The CDR3 sequence is 18 residues long. The junction had 16 bases not matched to a gene; V was cut back by 4 bases and J by 6 bases. The CDR3 DNA reads TGCGCCAGCAGTCTTATCCCAATACTAGCGGGGTCCCAGGATACGCAGTATTTT. Translated, it gives CASSLIPILAGSQDTQYF.

About this clone itself: One junction end does not reproduce the germline sequence, and a read error may be involved. Other DNA sequences in the same sample also yield this CDR3. As DNA, the CDR3 is TGCGCCAGCAGCTTGGCCGGTCTAACCACCGGGGAACTGTTTTTT. Protein sequence: CASSLAGLTTGELFF. The rearrangement uses TRBV5-1 and TRBJ2-2; a possible D gene is TRBD2 (5 bases). This CDR3 is built from 15 residues. Germline V gives CDR1 SGHRS, CDR2 YFSETQ.

In this sample, this clone turned up once. V gene TRBV11-2 combines with J gene TRBJ2-5; D is perhaps TRBD2 (6 bases). Trimming left V 5 bases short and J 7 bases short, with 17 bases between. Germline CDR1 SGHAT, CDR2 FQNNGV. The CDR3 runs 14 residues. CDR3 region: CASSPGSPRGTQYF. The CDR3 nucleotides are TGTGCCAGCAGCCCCGGGAGCCCGCGGGGGACCCAGTACTTC.

The table lists this clone with a few counts. V and J are TRBV30 and TRBJ1-2; D remains ambiguous. The CDR3 has 13 amino acids. Per germline, CDR1 GTSNPN and CDR2 SVGIG (reference sequence). With 2 bases removed from V and 4 bases from J, the gap between germline ends came to 11 bases. The CDR3 sequence is CAWSNSPLYGYTF. CDR3 coding DNA: TGTGCCTGGAGTAATTCTCCCCTCTATGGCTACACCTTC.

The V and J genes are TRBV19 and TRBJ1-2; D unresolved. This CDR3 contains 13 residues. Germline loops: CDR1 LNHDA, CDR2 SQIVND (reference sequence). V was trimmed by 3 bases and J by 8 bases, leaving 13 bases between them. The CDR3 nucleotides are TGTGCCAGTAGTATCGGTTGGTATTACGGCTACACCTTC. Residues: CASSIGWYYGYTF.